Listed below are T cell receptor beta chains from one sample, sequenced in a study of blood T cell repertoires in COVID-19. The assay was immunoSEQ multiplex PCR, and TCRdb's table has in-frame clones only and misses some. The sample includes approximately 120,000 clones, around 89% of them seen just once. What was sequenced was peripheral blood. The receptors stem from a human donor in a cohort sampled during active COVID-19. CDR3s include the opening cysteine and the closing phenylalanine or tryptophan. The D gene is left open where the match is weak. Where a row states a size, it is once, few, many or the class of an expanded clone; other rows omit it.

clone_size d_call j_call v_call cdr3_nt cdr3_aa
NA NA TRBJ1-1 TRBV18 TGTGCCAGCTCACCAACAAGAACTGAAGCTTTCTTT CASSPTRTEAFF
NA NA TRBJ1-5 TRBV4-2 TGTGCCAGCAGCGGCGGGTCAGGGGCCCAGCCCCAGCATTTT CASSGGSGAQPQHF
NA TRBD2 TRBJ2-1 TRBV4-1 TGCGCCAGCAGCCCAGGGACTAGCGGGGGGTGGGAGCAGTTCTTC CASSPGTSGGWEQFF
NA TRBD2 TRBJ2-7 TRBV15 TGTGCCACCAAGGAGCTAGCGGGGACCTACGAGCAGTACTTC CATKELAGTYEQYF
NA TRBD2 TRBJ2-7 TRBV5-1 TGCGCCAGCAGCTTGGTGAGCAGCGGGAGGCCCACCTACGAGCAGTACTTC CASSLVSSGRPTYEQYF
NA TRBD1 TRBJ2-1 TRBV6-5 TGTGCCAGCAGTCCCGGGACAGGTTGGTACAATGAGCAGTTCTTC CASSPGTGWYNEQFF
NA NA TRBJ2-4 TRBV14 TGTGCCAGCAGCCAGTTCGGGGGGCTGGGAGCCAAAAACATTCAGTACTTC CASSQFGGLGAKNIQYF
NA NA TRBJ1-5 TRBV19 TGTGCCAGTAGTCAGACAGCTAGCAATCAGCCCCAGCATTTT CASSQTASNQPQHF
NA NA TRBJ1-2 TRBV12-3/TRBV12-4 TGTGCCAGCAGTTTGGACGGGATGGGCTACACCTTC CASSLDGMGYTF
NA NA TRBJ2-2 TRBV5-6 TGTGCCAGCAGCGGGGGGACCGGGGAGCTGTTTTTT CASSGGTGELFF
NA NA TRBJ1-1 TRBV25-1 TGTGCCAGCAGTGAATTCGGCAGACAGAACACTGAAGCTTTCTTT CASSEFGRQNTEAFF
NA NA TRBJ2-2 TRBV6-5 TGTGCCAGCAGACGCGAGGGTGGGGCCGGGGAGCTGTTTTTT CASRREGGAGELFF
NA NA TRBJ2-2 TRBV19 TGTGCCAGTAGTATTGACGAGGTCGCCGGGGAGCTGTTTTTT CASSIDEVAGELFF
NA TRBD2 TRBJ2-7 TRBV27 TGTGCCAGCAGTCCTAGACTAGCGGGAGATTACGAGCAGTACTTC CASSPRLAGDYEQYF
few TRBD2 TRBJ2-1 TRBV4-1 TGCGCCAGCAGCCAAATAGCGGGTCAGCAGTTCTTC CASSQIAGQQFF
NA TRBD2 TRBJ2-5 TRBV5-1 TGCGCCAGCAGTCGGTCTAGCGGGGGTGAGGAGACCCAGTACTTC CASSRSSGGEETQYF
NA NA TRBJ1-2 TRBV21-1 TGTGCCAGCAGCAAGGGAGGGGTTGATGGCTACACCTTC CASSKGGVDGYTF
NA TRBD2 TRBJ2-5 TRBV5-4 TGTGCCAGCAGTATTAGCGGGGGCGGAGGGGAGACCCAGTACTTC CASSISGGGGETQYF
NA NA TRBJ2-7 TRBV24-1 TGTGCCACCAGTGCGGCGTACAGCTCCTACGAGCAGTACTTC CATSAAYSSYEQYF
NA NA TRBJ1-1 TRBV4-2 TGTGCCAGCAGCCAAGAGCAGGGGTTAAGCACTGAAGCTTTCTTT CASSQEQGLSTEAFF
NA NA TRBJ2-5 TRBV7-7 TGTGCTAGCAGCTTAGTTTCGGGGGGCGGGGAGACCCAGTACTTC CASSLVSGGGETQYF
NA NA TRBJ2-7 TRBV28 TGTGCCAGCAGTTACCCGCGCTACGAGCAGTACTTC CASSYPRYEQYF
NA NA TRBJ2-7 TRBV12-5 TGTGCTAGTGGTCCAGGACTATACGAGCAGTACTTC CASGPGLYEQYF
once NA TRBJ2-5 TRBV19 TGTGCCAGTAGTAGTACAGGGCTGGAGACCCAGTACTTC CASSSTGLETQYF
NA NA TRBJ2-3 TRBV23-1 TGCGCCAGCAGTCTTCTAGGGCCAGGGGTCGAAGATACGCAGTATTTT CASSLLGPGVEDTQYF
NA TRBD2 TRBJ2-1 TRBV7-2 TGTGCCAGCAGCCGCCTCCGGGGGGGCGGCGACTCCTACAATGAGCAGTTCTTC CASSRLRGGGDSYNEQFF
NA TRBD1 TRBJ1-6 TRBV27 TGTGCCAGCAGTTTTAGTCGGGGACAGCACCCTTCACCCCTCCACTTT CASSFSRGQHPSPLHF
NA TRBD2 TRBJ2-1 TRBV18 TGTGCCAGCTCACCCGGACTAGCGGCTGGGTATGAGCAGTTCTTC CASSPGLAAGYEQFF
NA TRBD2 TRBJ2-3 TRBV9 TGTGCCAGCAGCGTAGTTGCGGGGGGGCATTCAGATACGCAGTATTTT CASSVVAGGHSDTQYF
NA TRBD2 TRBJ2-2 TRBV3-1/TRBV3-2 TGTGCCAGCACCGGGACTAGCGGCGCCGGGGAGCTGTTTTTT CASTGTSGAGELFF
NA TRBD1 TRBJ1-6 TRBV10-3 TGTGCCATCAGTGGGACAGGGGGTTCCTATAATTCACCCCTCCACTTT CAISGTGGSYNSPLHF
NA TRBD2 TRBJ2-3 TRBV5-4 TGTGCCAGCAGCTTCTACGGGCGGGAGAAAGCAGATACGCAGTATTTT CASSFYGREKADTQYF
NA TRBD2 TRBJ2-3 TRBV5-5 TGTGCCAGCAGCTTGTGGATAGCGGGTGCGTCAGATACGCAGTATTTT CASSLWIAGASDTQYF
NA TRBD1 TRBJ2-5 TRBV28 TGTGCCAGCAGTTTATTGACAGGGCAAGAGACCCAGTACTTC CASSLLTGQETQYF
NA NA TRBJ2-3 TRBV27 TGTGCCAGCAGTCCATGGCCTGGAGGCACAGATACGCAGTATTTT CASSPWPGGTDTQYF